Given below is one T cell receptor beta chain in context. Reverse transcription of about 0.5 to 1 ug RNA used random hexamers. immunoSEQ multiplex PCR amplified TCR beta CDR3 across 54 Vbeta, 13 Jbeta. TCRdb re-called the immunoSEQ multiplex PCR reads through MiXCR, storing one row per CDR3 protein. The table lists approximately 170,000 distinct CDR3 sequences, approximately 90% of them singletons. These data belong to a study of CD8 T cells in Susac syndrome. This CDR3 comprises 17 residues. The trim removed 4 bases at V and 6 bases at J, leaving 15 bases unmatched. The V gene's germline CDR1 is SGHRS and CDR2 YFSETQ. Healthy donors served as age- and sex-matched controls. Through negative isolation, CD4+ and CD8+ T cells were obtained, while TEMRA cells were enriched using FACS.

The sequence derives from a human donor in good health. Source material: CD4+ T cells from PBMCs. The rearrangement uses TRBV5-1 and TRBJ1-1; 10 bases fit TRBD1. DNA for the CDR3: TGCGCCAGCAGCACCGGACAGGGGGGACACATCCGGCCTGAAGCTTTCTTT. Its protein product is CASSTGQGGHIRPEAFF.